This TCR beta chain was obtained from a study of sequential checkpoint blockade in melanoma. Treatment defined: randomized to nivolumab then ipilimumab (arm A) or the reverse (arm B). CDR1 and CDR2 from the germline V gene are SNHLY and FYNNEI. V shed 2 bases, J shed 7 bases, and the junction held 12 bases outside the gene matches. This CDR3 comprises 17 residues. Using immunoSEQ multiplex PCR, the repertoire was profiled, and TCRdb retains in-frame clones only, with some absent. The repertoire consists of approximately 29,000 clones, with around 80% occurring once and the leading ten covering about a sixth.

This TCR was sampled from a human donor with melanoma. Source: CD8+ T cells sorted from blood (inferred from file names), taken from a patient given nivolumab and ipilimumab in sequence. V is TRBV2 and J is TRBJ2-2, with 8 bases lining up with TRBD2. CDR3 sequence: CASSEISGGTSHGELFF. In DNA, the CDR3 is TGTGCCAGCAGTGAAATATCGGGGGGGACAAGCCACGGGGAGCTGTTTTTT.